This section outlines one T cell receptor (beta chain) sequence together with its context. There is no known antigen for this receptor. Base-call qualities are not available, and no considerably larger clone is one nucleotide away. The method was the immunoSEQ multiplex PCR assay. RNA was extracted from all samples and reverse transcribed into cDNA, which served as template for TCR sequencing. First-strand cDNA was synthesized with SuperScript III using a 2:1 mix of oligo-dT and random hexamers. A synthetic immune receptor repertoire was used to gauge amplification bias, and whatever bias remained was removed computationally. As for how the authors treated the data: Raw reads were preprocessed for error removal, and CDR3 was defined according to IMGT conventions as running from the conserved cysteine to phenylalanine. Clonality was computed as 1 minus the Shannon entropy, with the entropy normalized by log2 of the number of productive unique TCRs. CD4 or CD8 identity of scalp clones was inferred by cross-referencing scalp TCRbeta sequences with sorted blood CD4 and CD8 repertoires. TCRdb stores this immuneACCESS table with in-frame sequences only. Part of the clones is absent; in the studies checked, under half of the shortfall reflects unresolved V genes, and no reason is known for the rest. The V and J calls and the clone size are those of that table, but D and trimming were determined from the DNA. This sample gives around 200,000 clones in total; roughly 64% of them show up just once. The leading ten clones occupy about 12% of the sample.

The data were taken from a study of CD8+ T cells in alopecia areata (dated by TCRdb to between 2018 and 2020). In the study overall: The treated patients, all with moderate-to-severe alopecia areata, were enrolled in an open-label pilot trial of oral tofacitinib given at 5 to 10 mg twice daily. Tofacitinib was given for 6 to 18 months, followed by 6 months of follow-up off drug to assess delayed response and recurrence. Disease severity in treated patients was measured with the SALT score, which quantifies the percentage of affected scalp surface area. To study T cell clonal expansion in alopecia areata, the researchers applied high-throughput TCRbeta sequencing to both the C3H/HeJ mouse model and human patients. In humans, TCRbeta sequencing was performed on scalp tissue and on sorted CD4+ and CD8+ peripheral blood T cells from healthy controls and from patients with patchy or totalis/universalis alopecia areata. Biopsies were taken from tofacitinib-treated patients at baseline and at 4 and 24 weeks of treatment, and a later scalp biopsy was taken in several of the tofacitinib-treated patients. Clonality in the scalp was compared among normal scalp (n=4), patchy alopecia areata scalp (n=8), and alopecia totalis/universalis scalp (n=8). RNA was extracted with the PAXgene miRNA kit for fixed scalp, the miRNeasy kit for PBMCs, and the RNeasy kit for mouse skin. TCRbeta CDR3 regions were amplified by immunoSEQ multiplex PCR with 35 Vbeta forward and 13 Jbeta reverse primers. What the study reported, not specific to this receptor: Because the treated cohort was small and had only one nonresponder, larger studies are needed to examine links between baseline CD8+ expansion and response. TCR sequences shared between patients were less clear than in mice, possibly partly because of HLA diversity in the patient population. Compared with normal scalp, lesional scalp, particularly in alopecia totalis/universalis, had higher clonality and more expanded CD8+ clones, which suggests antigenic drive. Resident alphabeta T cells in normal human skin are also sequenced, complicating scalp TCR repertoire analysis, unlike mouse skin dominated by gammadelta T cells. Many expanded lesional clones persisted in scalp and blood during tofacitinib treatment, which may partly explain relapse after stopping treatment. Scalp clonality and the number of expanded CD8+ clones among the top 100 scalp clones were significantly decreased by tofacitinib.

The sample's time point label, decoded: around 22 weeks on oral tofacitinib. The treatment or condition label for this specimen denotes: oral pan-JAK inhibitor, 5-10 mg twice daily. Lesional scalp punch biopsies and peripheral blood were obtained from alopecia areata patients. PBMCs were separated by density centrifugation and stained for CD3, CD4 and CD8, after which CD4+ and CD8+ T cells were sorted on a FACSAria. CDR1 and CDR2 are drawn from the germline V gene (reference sequence): LNHDA, SQIVND. Trimming at the junction amounts to 3 bases on V and 7 bases on J, and the germline ends lie 13 bases apart. The CDR3 sequence holds 14 residues, the cysteine and phenylalanine included. Only the CDR3 portion is preserved as DNA: 42 bases, with reading frame beginning at the first base.

Recombination connected TRBV19 to TRBJ2-1, with the D gene not clear enough to name. The sequence was obtained from a human donor with alopecia areata. The source was CD8+ T cells sorted from blood, collected at week 24, from a patient treated with tofacitinib. CDR3 loop: CASSIYGVRNEQFF. The DNA sequence is as follows: TGTGCCAGTAGTATTTATGGGGTCCGGAATGAGCAGTTCTTC.